What follows is one TCR beta chain and its context. The antigen is undetermined. Total RNA was isolated from whole blood without T cell sorting. These data are taken from a study of monozygotic twins with inflammatory bowel disease. General study points: Immunosuppressive treatments differing between patients may have added repertoire variability.

Every TCR library drew on about 4,000 ng of total RNA. From its re-call of the 5' RACE reads, TCRdb lists each CDR3 protein once, without DNA. Its table lists some 210,000 distinct CDR3 sequences. CDR1 is SGHRS, CDR2 YFSETQ, per germline. The CDR3 is 11 amino acids. V usage is TRBV5-1 and J usage is TRBJ2-1; the D call from TCRdb, TRBD2, cannot be confirmed without DNA. This TCR was recovered from a human donor with ulcerative colitis or Crohn's disease, or a healthy co-twin of an affected twin (not recorded which). The material sequenced was blood. The CDR3 is CASSGGNEQFF.